This TCR beta chain originates from a study of OX40 agonist ivuxolimab in advanced cancers. Turning to the study itself: Ivuxolimab, an agonistic anti-OX40 (CD134) antibody, was given to patients. Dose-escalation cases comprised hepatocellular carcinoma, melanoma, renal cell or head and neck cancer. Study conclusions and caveats: More expanded clones were seen, on average, in CD8+ T cells than in CD4+.

Worth noting for this clone: What it recognizes is unknown.

Per the germline V gene, CDR1 is PRHDT and CDR2 is FYEKMQ (reference sequence). The CDR3 is made up of 14 amino acids. Measured with immunoSEQ multiplex PCR; TCRdb has only the in-frame clones, and not every one. The sample shows 40,000 to 45,000 clones, 85% to 95% of them seen only once. The sample consisted of CD4+ or CD8+ T cells sorted from blood, taken in a trial of the OX40 agonist ivuxolimab. This sequence was found in an adult with an advanced solid tumor such as melanoma, head and neck, liver or kidney cancer. The genes are TRBV13 and TRBJ2-5; 7 bases map to TRBD1. The last part of the DNA fits TRBJ2-7 better; the J call may be wrong. In DNA, the CDR3 is TGTGCCAGCAGCCGACAGGGTTACTCCTACGAGCAGTACTTC. Its protein product is CASSRQGYSYEQYF.